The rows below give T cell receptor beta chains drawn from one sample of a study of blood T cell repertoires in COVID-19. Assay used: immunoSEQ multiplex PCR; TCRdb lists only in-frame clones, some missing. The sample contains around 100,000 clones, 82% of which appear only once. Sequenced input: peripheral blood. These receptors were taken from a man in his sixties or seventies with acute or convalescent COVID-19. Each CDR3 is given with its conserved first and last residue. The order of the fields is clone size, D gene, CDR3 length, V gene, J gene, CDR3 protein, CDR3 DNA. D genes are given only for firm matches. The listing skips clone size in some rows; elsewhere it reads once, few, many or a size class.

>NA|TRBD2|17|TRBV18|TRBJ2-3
CASSRVQRDTSTDTQYF
TGTGCCAGCTCACGGGTCCAGCGGGATACGAGCACAGATACGCAGTATTTT
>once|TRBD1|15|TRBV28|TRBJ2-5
CASSFGRQGEETQYF
TGTGCCAGCAGTTTTGGGAGACAGGGAGAAGAGACCCAGTACTTC
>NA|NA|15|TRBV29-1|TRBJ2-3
CSVEDPAGNTDTQYF
TGCAGCGTTGAAGATCCCGCAGGAAACACAGATACGCAGTATTTT
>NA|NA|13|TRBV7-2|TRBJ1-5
CASSLTRGQPQHF
TGTGCCAGCAGCTTAACCCGGGGACAGCCCCAGCATTTT
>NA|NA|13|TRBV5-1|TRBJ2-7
CASSLDHADEQYF
TGCGCCAGCAGCTTGGATCATGCGGACGAGCAGTACTTC
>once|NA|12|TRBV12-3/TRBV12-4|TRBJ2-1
CASSLSGTEQFF
TGTGCCAGCAGTTTATCCGGGACAGAGCAGTTCTTC
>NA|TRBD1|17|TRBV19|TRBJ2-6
CASSGDRVLSGANVLTF
TGTGCCAGTAGCGGGGACAGGGTTCTTTCTGGGGCCAACGTCCTGACTTTC
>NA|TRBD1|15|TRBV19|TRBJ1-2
CASSIELGTVHGYTF
TGTGCCAGTAGTATAGAGCTCGGGACAGTACATGGCTACACCTTC
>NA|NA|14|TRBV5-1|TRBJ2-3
CASAPLPPADTQYF
TGCGCCAGCGCCCCGCTTCCTCCCGCGGATACGCAGTATTTT
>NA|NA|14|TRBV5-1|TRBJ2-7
CASYRGGDLYEQYF
TGCGCCAGCTACCGTGGGGGCGATCTCTACGAGCAGTACTTC
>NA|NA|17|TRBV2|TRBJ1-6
CASSEGVRPFGNSPLHF
TGTGCCAGCAGTGAAGGGGTCAGGCCGTTTGGTAATTCACCCCTCCACTTT
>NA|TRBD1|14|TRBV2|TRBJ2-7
CASRKQGSGREQYF
TGTGCCAGCAGGAAACAGGGGTCGGGTCGCGAGCAGTACTTC
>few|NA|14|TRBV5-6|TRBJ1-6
CASRPRGYNSPLHF
TGTGCCAGCAGACCCAGGGGCTATAATTCACCCCTCCACTTT
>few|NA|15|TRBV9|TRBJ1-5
CASSVMGHSNQPQHF
TGTGCCAGCAGCGTAATGGGACACTCCAATCAGCCCCAGCATTTT
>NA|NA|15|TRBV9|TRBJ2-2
CASSVEWIGAGELFF
TGTGCCAGCAGCGTAGAATGGATAGGGGCCGGGGAGCTGTTTTTT
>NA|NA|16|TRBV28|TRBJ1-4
CASSPMWRTTNEKLFF
TGTGCCAGCAGTCCCATGTGGAGGACAACTAATGAAAAACTGTTTTTT
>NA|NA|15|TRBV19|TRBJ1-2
CASKRSAAGDYGYTF
TGTGCCAGTAAGCGGTCCGCGGCAGGAGACTATGGCTACACCTTC
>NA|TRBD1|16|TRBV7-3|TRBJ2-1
CASSFDGTGGLNEQFF
TGTGCCAGCAGCTTCGATGGGACAGGGGGCTTAAATGAGCAGTTCTTC
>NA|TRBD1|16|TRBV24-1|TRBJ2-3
CATSDFTGGLTDTQYF
TGTGCCACCAGTGATTTTACAGGGGGCCTGACAGATACGCAGTATTTT
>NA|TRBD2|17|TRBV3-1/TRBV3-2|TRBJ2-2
CASSQGTSGGVDGELFF
TGTGCCAGCAGCCAAGGGACTAGCGGGGGGGTTGACGGGGAGCTGTTTTTT
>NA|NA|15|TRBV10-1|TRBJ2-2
CASSVRRGTTGELFF
TGCGCCAGCAGTGTGAGACGGGGGACCACCGGGGAGCTGTTTTTT
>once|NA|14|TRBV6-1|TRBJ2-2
CASSEALGLGELFF
TGTGCCAGCAGTGAAGCGCTAGGTCTGGGGGAGCTGTTTTTT
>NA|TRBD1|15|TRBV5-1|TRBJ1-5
CASSSGQGDGQPQHF
TGCGCCAGCAGCTCAGGACAGGGTGACGGTCAGCCCCAGCATTTT
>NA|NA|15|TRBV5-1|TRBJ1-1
CASRQQGNQGTEAFF
TGCGCCAGCAGACAACAGGGAAATCAAGGCACTGAAGCTTTCTTT
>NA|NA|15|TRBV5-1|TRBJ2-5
CASSLDPGPQETQYF
TGCGCCAGCAGCTTGGATCCAGGGCCCCAAGAGACCCAGTACTTC
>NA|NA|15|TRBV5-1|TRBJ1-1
CASSSLGVRNTEAFF
TGCGCCAGCAGCTCCCTAGGAGTGAGGAACACTGAAGCTTTCTTT
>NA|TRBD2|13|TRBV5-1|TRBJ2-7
CASSTSGTYEQYF
TGCGCCAGCAGCACTAGCGGAACCTACGAGCAGTACTTC
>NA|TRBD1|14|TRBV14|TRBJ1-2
CASSQDRGFYGYTF
TGTGCCAGCAGCCAGGACAGGGGTTTCTATGGCTACACCTTC
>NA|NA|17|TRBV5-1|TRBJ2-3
CASSSDPYSVSTDTQYF
TGCGCCAGCAGCTCCGACCCGTATAGCGTCAGCACAGATACGCAGTATTTT
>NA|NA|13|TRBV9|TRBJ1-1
CASSPSGSYEAFF
TGTGCCAGCAGCCCCAGCGGGAGCTACGAAGCTTTCTTT
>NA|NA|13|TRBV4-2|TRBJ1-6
CASSETGSGPLHF
TGTGCCAGCAGCGAAACAGGGAGTGGACCCCTCCACTTT
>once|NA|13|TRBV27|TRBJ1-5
CASSGFQGQPQHF
TGTGCCAGCAGTGGCTTCCAGGGTCAGCCCCAGCATTTT
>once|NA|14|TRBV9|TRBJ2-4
CASSVGGVVDIQYF
TGTGCCAGCAGCGTAGGCGGTGTTGTGGACATTCAGTACTTC
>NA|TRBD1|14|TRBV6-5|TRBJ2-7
CASRPGQGILEQYF
TGTGCCAGCAGGCCGGGACAGGGGATCCTCGAGCAGTACTTC
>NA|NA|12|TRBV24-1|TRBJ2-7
CATSGGAREQYF
TGTGCCACCAGTGGCGGGGCTCGCGAGCAGTACTTC
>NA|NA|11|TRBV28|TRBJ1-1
CASRSGSEAFF
TGTGCCAGCAGATCTGGCAGTGAAGCTTTCTTT
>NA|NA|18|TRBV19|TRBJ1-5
CASSIDVRGSSSNQPQHF
TGTGCCAGTAGTATAGATGTCAGGGGCAGTTCGAGCAATCAGCCCCAGCATTTT
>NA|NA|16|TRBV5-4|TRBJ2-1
CASSLVKGFDYNEQFF
TGTGCCAGCAGCTTAGTAAAGGGGTTCGACTACAATGAGCAGTTCTTC
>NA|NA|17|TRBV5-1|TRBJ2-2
CASSLGLRGPTRGELFF
TGCGCCAGCAGCTTGGGACTGCGGGGGCCAACACGCGGGGAGCTGTTTTTT
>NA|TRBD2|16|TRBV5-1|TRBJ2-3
CASSYLTGRVTDTQYF
TGCGCCAGCAGCTATTTAACCGGGAGGGTCACAGATACGCAGTATTTT
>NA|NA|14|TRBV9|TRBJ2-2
CASSSRVNTGELFF
TGTGCCAGCAGCAGCAGGGTAAACACCGGGGAGCTGTTTTTT
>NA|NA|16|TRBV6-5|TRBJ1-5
CASSSGRGSSNQPQHF
TGTGCCAGCAGTTCAGGCAGGGGCTCAAGCAATCAGCCCCAGCATTTT